This record covers a single T cell receptor beta chain. The data were obtained in a study of CD8 T cells in Susac syndrome. V lost 3 bases, J lost 5 bases, and 19 bases lay in between. The CDR3 spans 16 residues. Germline CDR1 reads SGHAT; CDR2 reads FQNNGV. Sequencing of TCR beta drew on CD8+ and CD4+ T cells from blood. Bulk CD8+ and CD4+ cells came from magnetic negative isolation; CD8+ TEMRA by FACS. The authors reverse transcribed roughly 0.5 to 1 ug RNA with random hexamers. Multiplex PCR with immunoSEQ amplified the TCR beta CDR3 across 54 Vbeta and 13 Jbeta. TCRdb analysed the immunoSEQ multiplex PCR reads with MiXCR anew, one entry per CDR3 protein. Among roughly 200,000 distinct CDR3 sequences, 85% to 95% were seen once, and the ten largest hold about 0.094%.

This receptor was taken from a human donor in good health. The gene calls are TRBV11-2 and TRBJ2-5, with D perhaps assigned TRBD1 or TRBD2 (6 bases each). The sequencing input was CD4+ T cells from PBMCs. CDR3 sequence (DNA): TGTGCCAGCAGCTTTCTATGGGGGGCGCAGGGTGAGACCCAGTACTTC. As protein: CASSFLWGAQGETQYF.